These 23 T cell receptor beta chains originate from one sample sequenced in a study of Graves' ophthalmopathy and Graves' hyperthyroidism (dated by TCRdb to 2016 to 2019). Reads for this sample came from an Illumina HiSeq 2000. For repertoire sequencing, the TCR beta CDR3 regions were amplified from RNA transcripts. The first round was an RT-PCR using HTBI primers with the Qiagen OneStep RT-PCR kit, and this first round was followed by a second-round multiplex PCR, then size selection and purification. The public reads were reprocessed in TCRdb via fastp at Q25 and MiXCR, keeping in-frame beta chains. Under each unique CDR3 protein, matching rows form one entry showing the most common genes and DNA. The sample includes some 750,000 distinct CDR3 sequences, with about 44% observed a single time. The top ten clones comprise approximately 46% of the sample. Sequencing was performed on peripheral blood. Receptor source: an adult man with Graves' ophthalmopathy.

Of note for this clonotype: Given a much more abundant clone one base away, this may be a read error. The missing conserved phenylalanine or tryptophan at the end of this CDR3 makes a read error likely. The chain has TRBV10-3 and TRBJ1-5; no clear D gene. The CDR3 is 16 amino acids. V dropped 0 bases and J dropped 4 bases, with 13 bases sitting between them. Germline CDR1 is ENHRY and CDR2 is SYGVKD. The CDR3 DNA reads as TGTGCCATCAGTGAGTCGCTTGGGTCAGTTAATCAGCCCCAGCATCTT. Its protein product is CAISESLGSVNQPQHL.

This clonotype occurred once. The CDR3 nucleotides are TGTGCCAGCAGTTATGGGACAGGCCCTACCTACGAGCAGTACTTC. Protein sequence: CASSYGTGPTYEQYF. V gene TRBV6-6 combines with J gene TRBJ2-7, with TRBD1 matching 8 bases. CDR3 length: 15 residues. Germline CDR1 reads MNHNY; CDR2 reads SVGAGI (reference sequence). The ends lost 3 bases at V and 2 bases at J; junction bases unmatched: 6.

The chain employs TRBV24-1 and TRBJ1-5; 10 nucleotides line up with TRBD1. CDR1 KGHDR and CDR2 SFDVKD come from the germline V gene. The CDR3 length is 14 residues. J was trimmed by 11 bases and V by 11 bases; bases with no gene match: 14. This CDR3 reads CASSRDRGLWTQHF. The CDR3, as DNA: TGTGCCAGCAGCCGGGACAGGGGCCTGTGGACCCAGCATTTT.

The chain has TRBV25-1 and TRBJ2-2; the match to TRBD2 covers 10 bases. CDR1 and CDR2 (germline): MGHDK, SYGVNS. The CDR3 covers 19 residues. Trimming removed 4 bases from V and 4 bases from J; junction bases left unmatched: 15. The CDR3 region has the DNA TGTGCCAGCAGTGCCCCGAAGGGGGTACTAGCGGGAAGCACCGGGGAGCTGTTTTTT. Translation gives CASSAPKGVLAGSTGELFF. Full variable domain (missing parts from reference TRBV25-1 and TRBJ2-2): EADIYQTPRYLVIGTGKKITLECSQTMGHDKMYWYQQDPGMELHLIHYSYGVNSTEKGDLSSESTVSRIRTEHFPLTLESARPSHTSQYLCASSAPKGVLAGSTGELFFGEGSRLTVL.

V is TRBV20-1 and J is TRBJ1-2, with D maybe TRBD1 (5 bases). Germline-derived CDR1 and CDR2 are DFQATT and SNEGSKA (reference sequence). With 5 bases removed from V and 0 bases from J, the gap between germline ends came to 16 bases. The CDR3 consists of 15 residues. The CDR3 DNA sequence: TGCAGTGCTGGCACCGATCAGGGTTCTAACTATGGCTACACCTTC. Translation: CSAGTDQGSNYGYTF.

This clonotype has just a few counts. The DNA for the CDR3 is TGTGCCAGCAGCTTCGGGGGCCCCACTGAAGCTTTCTTT. It yields the protein CASSFGGPTEAFF. This chain links TRBV7-9 with TRBJ1-1; D possibly corresponds to TRBD1 (6 bases). Trimming removed 3 bases at V and 4 bases at J, with 9 bases between. Per germline, CDR1 SEHNR and CDR2 FQNEAQ (reference sequence). The CDR3 length is 13 residues.

The chain joins TRBV20-1 to TRBJ1-6, with TRBD1 identical over 10 bases. Germline V lookup: CDR1 DFQATT, CDR2 SNEGSKA (reference sequence). V shed 1 base and J 6 bases; nucleotides not matched to a gene: 6. The CDR3 covers 16 residues. CDR3 sequence: CSARGARTGGNSPLHF. The DNA for the CDR3 is TGCAGTGCTAGAGGGGCTAGGACAGGGGGTAATTCACCCCTCCACTTT.

This chain uses TRBV25-1 with TRBJ1-1; TRBD1 matches at 8 bases. Germline V gene sequence: CDR1 MGHDK, CDR2 SYGVNS. The CDR3 totals 16 residues. V was pared by 4 bases and J by 6 bases, with 13 bases of the junction left unmatched. The chain's CDR3 is CASSAHGQGLGAEAFF. In DNA form, the CDR3 reads TGTGCCAGCAGTGCGCATGGACAGGGCTTGGGCGCTGAAGCTTTCTTT. The whole variable domain, filled in from reference TRBV25-1 and TRBJ1-1, reads EADIYQTPRYLVIGTGKKITLECSQTMGHDKMYWYQQDPGMELHLIHYSYGVNSTEKGDLSSESTVSRIRTEHFPLTLESARPSHTSQYLCASSAHGQGLGAEAFFGQGTRLTVV.

This clonotype showed up just once. The rearrangement joins TRBV20-1 to TRBJ2-7; D is undetermined. The ends were cut back, 3 bases at V and 2 bases at J, with 11 bases in the middle. The CDR3 length is 13 residues. CDR1 and CDR2 from the germline V gene are DFQATT and SNEGSKA (reference sequence). In nucleotides, the CDR3 is TGCAGTGCTAGTGAAACCGCAACCTACGAGCAGTACTTC. Translation gives CSASETATYEQYF.

This chain uses TRBV25-1 with TRBJ2-2; TRBD2 matches 10 bases. The CDR3 spans 16 residues. Germline CDR1 MGHDK, CDR2 SYGVNS. Trimming took 4 bases from V and 6 from J; bases not matched to a gene: 8. CDR3 nucleotide sequence: TGTGCCAGCAGTGGCCGGGTAGCGGGAGGCGCCGGGGAGCTGTTTTTT. It translates to CASSGRVAGGAGELFF.

J is TRBJ2-7 and V is TRBV7-2, with 8 bases fitting TRBD2. With the DNA end fitting TRBJ2-1 better, the J assignment may be wrong. The germline CDR1 and CDR2 sequences are SGHTA and FQGNSA. This CDR3 region has 15 residues. CDR3 protein: CASSLRAGGYNEQFF. The CDR3 DNA reads as TGTGCCAGCAGCTTACGTGCGGGAGGCTACAATGAGCAGTTCTTC.

This clonotype was seen ten or more times. The rearrangement joins TRBV25-1 to TRBJ2-5; TRBD2 matches 7 bases. J gave up 5 bases and V 3 bases, and 15 bases lay outside the gene matches. Germline lookup yields CDR1 MGHDK and CDR2 SYGVNS. CDR3 size: 17 residues. For the CDR3, the DNA is TGTGCCAGCAGTGATGGGGTTCGTGGGAGGGCCATGGAGACCCAGTACTTC. It yields the protein CASSDGVRGRAMETQYF.

The chain links TRBV2 to TRBJ2-3, with D unclear. Between the trimmed V and J ends, which lost 1 base and 8 bases, there was a span of 10 bases. The CDR3 runs to 13 residues. From germline, CDR1 is SNHLY and CDR2 FYNNEI. The CDR3 region is CASSEEVKSTQYF. DNA of the CDR3: TGTGCCAGCAGTGAAGAAGTTAAATCTACGCAGTATTTT. Full variable domain (remainder filled in from reference TRBV2 and TRBJ2-3): EPEVTQTPSHQVTQMGQEVILRCVPISNHLYFYWYRQILGQKVEFLVSFYNNEISEKSEIFDDQFSVERPDGSNFTLKIRSTKLEDSAMYFCASSEEVKSTQYFGPGTRLTVL.

This clonotype was counted many times. The gene calls are TRBV7-2 and TRBJ1-1; possibly TRBD1 for D (6 bases). Germline V gives CDR1 SGHTA, CDR2 FQGNSA. This CDR3 is 14 amino acids long. V was trimmed by 2 bases and J by 2 bases, leaving 9 bases between them. CDR3 sequence reads: CASSLQGSNTEAFF. The CDR3 DNA is TGTGCCAGCAGCTTACAGGGGAGTAACACTGAAGCTTTCTTT.

The chain joins TRBV15 to TRBJ2-7; TRBD2 aligns across 8 bases. CDR3 size: 16 residues. CDR1 and CDR2 (germline): LNHNV, YYDKDF (reference sequence). Trimming took 1 base from V and 2 from J; bases not matched to a gene: 7. CDR3 region: CATSRAGRGGPYEQYF. In DNA form, the CDR3 reads TGTGCCACCAGCAGAGCGGGACGCGGGGGGCCCTACGAGCAGTACTTC.

Here the CDR3 reads CSAAAINSGKLFF. CDR3 DNA: TGCAGCGCCGCCGCCATTAACTCTGGAAAACTGTTTTTT. This chain joins TRBV29-1 and TRBJ1-4; D remains ambiguous. The CDR3 is 13 amino acids. Looked up from germline, CDR1 is SQVTM and CDR2 is ANQGSEA. The germline V and J ends were trimmed by 7 bases and 10 bases, with 19 bases remaining between them.

As DNA, the CDR3 is TGCAGTGCTAGGCTAGCGGGGGGGGGCTCCGAGCAGTACTTC. This sequence encodes CSARLAGGGSEQYF. The chain couples TRBV20-1 to TRBJ2-7; 12 bases fit TRBD2. Germline CDR1 and CDR2: DFQATT and SNEGSKA (reference sequence). The V segment lost 3 bases and the J segment 6 bases; nucleotides outside the gene matches: 6. The CDR3 contains 14 residues.

This clonotype has more than one count but fewer than ten. V usage is TRBV12-3 or TRBV12-4 and J usage is TRBJ2-5; D not resolved. V was cut by 1 base and J by 5 bases, with 14 bases left in between. This CDR3 spans 15 amino acids. In DNA, the CDR3 is TGTGCCAGCAGTTTAGGGGTCCTAGAAGGGGAGACCCAGTACTTC. This sequence encodes CASSLGVLEGETQYF.

The chain employs TRBV20-1 and TRBJ2-5; 13 nucleotides align to TRBD2. Germline CDR1 and CDR2: DFQATT and SNEGSKA (reference sequence). Trimming took 0 bases from V and 5 from J; bases not matched to a gene: 21. The length of the CDR3 is 21 residues. In nucleotides, the CDR3 is TGCAGTGCTAGAGACTCTTGGGGTCGGACTAGCGGGGGCTTCCCGGGGGAGACCCAGTACTTC. Amino acid sequence: CSARDSWGRTSGGFPGETQYF.

V and J are TRBV29-1 and TRBJ1-6; TRBD1 agrees at 8 bases. CDR1 and CDR2 (germline): SQVTM, ANQGSEA. J lost 6 bases, V lost 4 bases, and 5 bases had no gene match. This CDR3 is built from 14 residues. CDR3 sequence: CSVVTGQGNSPLHF. Here the CDR3 DNA reads TGCAGCGTTGTGACCGGACAGGGTAATTCACCCCTCCACTTT.

As to this clonotype: Without the conserved terminal phenylalanine or tryptophan, this CDR3 likely stems from a read error. The chain uses TRBV5-6 and TRBJ2-7; D not certain. The CDR3 loop spans 12 amino acids. Germline V gene sequence: CDR1 SGHDT, CDR2 YYEEEE. V shed 0 bases and J shed 2 bases, with 3 bases lying between them. The CDR3 bases are TGTGCCAGCAGCTTGGATACCTACGAGCAGTACCTC. Translating it yields CASSLDTYEQYL.

This clonotype was picked up a small number of times. V is TRBV6-1 and J is TRBJ1-5; no definite D call. In germline, CDR1 is MNHNS, CDR2 SASEGT. The CDR3 runs 14 residues. Trimming took off 5 bases at V and 7 bases at J, with 15 bases between the two ends. The CDR3 bases are TGTGCCAGCAGTTACTCCCCCGGAGTCCAGCCCCAGCATTTT. It translates to CASSYSPGVQPQHF.

The chain couples TRBV9 to TRBJ1-4; 10 bases are shared with TRBD1. This CDR3 comprises 15 residues. From germline, CDR1 is SGDLS and CDR2 YYNGEE. The V segment lost 4 bases and the J segment 8 bases; nucleotides outside the gene matches: 8. CDR3 residues: CASSSGQGVMEKLFF. The CDR3 DNA follows: TGTGCCAGCAGCTCAGGACAGGGGGTAATGGAAAAACTGTTTTTT. Together with reference TRBV9 and TRBJ1-4, the CDR3 gives the full variable domain: DSGVTQTPKHLITATGQRVTLRCSPRSGDLSVYWYQQSLDQGLQFLIQYYNGEERAKGNILERFSAQQFPDLHSELNLSSLELGDSALYFCASSSGQGVMEKLFFGSGTQLSVL.